These T cell receptor beta chains were read from a single sample in a study of T cell responses to AZD1222 COVID-19 vaccine. Method: immunoSEQ multiplex PCR; TCRdb's copy keeps in-frame clones and lacks some. Of about 170,000 clones in the sample, roughly 92% were seen once. Sequencing used peripheral blood, obtained on day 0 of AZD1222 vaccination. The receptors originated from an adult in good health. Each CDR3 is given with its conserved first and last residue. Each record gives: V gene, D gene, clone size, J gene, CDR3 protein, CDR3 DNA. The D gene is left open where the match is weak. Some rows mark clone size as missing; the rest say once, few, many or name a class of expanded clone.

V: TRBV2
D: TRBD1
size: -
J: TRBJ2-6
CDR3: CASEKGASSGANVLTF
DNA: TGTGCCAGCGAGAAGGGGGCGAGCTCTGGGGCCAACGTCCTGACTTTC

V: TRBV4-1
D: -
size: -
J: TRBJ1-5
CDR3: CASSRRTGDQPQHF
DNA: TGCGCCAGCAGCCGCCGGACGGGAGATCAGCCCCAGCATTTT

V: TRBV19
D: -
size: -
J: TRBJ2-7
CDR3: CASSIGPRQTSYEQYF
DNA: TGTGCCAGTAGTATAGGTCCCAGACAGACTTCCTACGAGCAGTACTTC

V: TRBV5-5
D: -
size: -
J: TRBJ1-5
CDR3: CASSRPGANQPQHF
DNA: TGTGCCAGCAGCCGCCCGGGGGCAAATCAGCCCCAGCATTTT

V: TRBV9
D: TRBD1
size: -
J: TRBJ2-4
CDR3: CASSDARDRGLAKNIQYF
DNA: TGTGCCAGCAGCGACGCTCGGGACAGGGGACTAGCCAAAAACATTCAGTACTTC

V: TRBV3-1/TRBV3-2
D: -
size: few
J: TRBJ1-2
CDR3: CASSPLGASGYTF
DNA: TGTGCCAGCAGTCCCCTGGGGGCTTCTGGCTACACCTTC

V: TRBV2
D: TRBD1
size: once
J: TRBJ2-7
CDR3: CASSLQGPKYEQYF
DNA: TGTGCCAGCAGCTTACAGGGGCCCAAATACGAGCAGTACTTC

V: TRBV5-4
D: -
size: -
J: TRBJ1-6
CDR3: CASAPRDVRNSPLHF
DNA: TGTGCCAGCGCCCCCCGGGACGTAAGGAATTCACCCCTCCACTTT

V: TRBV7-9
D: -
size: -
J: TRBJ2-7
CDR3: CASSLSPPETYEQYF
DNA: TGTGCCAGCAGCTTATCCCCCCCAGAAACCTACGAGCAGTACTTC

V: TRBV27
D: -
size: -
J: TRBJ1-2
CDR3: CASSLGGGYGYTF
DNA: TGTGCCAGCAGTTTAGGCGGGGGCTATGGCTACACCTTC

V: TRBV7-8
D: -
size: -
J: TRBJ2-1
CDR3: CASSSRALDNEQFF
DNA: TGTGCCAGCAGCTCAAGGGCACTAGACAATGAGCAGTTCTTC

V: TRBV9
D: TRBD2
size: -
J: TRBJ2-1
CDR3: CASSVSRAGASYNEQFF
DNA: TGTGCCAGCAGCGTTTCCCGAGCGGGGGCCTCTTACAATGAGCAGTTCTTC